This TCR beta chain is drawn from a study of blood T cell repertoires in COVID-19. Produced via immunoSEQ multiplex PCR; TCRdb's table is partial and in-frame only. Of around 230,000 clones listed, roughly 80% were seen once; the top ten hold roughly 7.9%. Germline values: CDR1 LGHNA, CDR2 YNFKEQ. The CDR3 loop spans 14 amino acids. The V and J ends lost 0 bases and 4 bases respectively, with 10 bases between them. The TCR was taken from a woman older than 75 with acute or convalescent COVID-19. The sample comprised peripheral blood. V usage is TRBV4-2 and J usage is TRBJ2-7, with D unclear. CDR3 amino acids: CASSQEVVRYEQYF. CDR3 DNA sequence: TGTGCCAGCAGCCAAGAGGTTGTTCGGTACGAGCAGTACTTC.